This T cell receptor beta chain was sequenced for a study of blood T cell repertoires in COVID-19. The data were produced by immunoSEQ multiplex PCR, yet TCRdb's version contains in-frame clones alone and is incomplete. The data hold 290,000 or so clones, with approximately 92% observed a single time. Ages ranged from about 18 to 89 years, with residence in 24 US areas. Recovered participants had two consecutive negative NP/OP PCR tests, healthcare professional clearance, or symptom resolution. V shed 5 bases, J shed 10 bases, and the junction held 15 bases outside the gene matches. CDR3 length: 16 amino acids. CDR1 is LNHDA and CDR2 is SQIVND in the germline V gene (reference sequence).

The rearrangement uses TRBV19 and TRBJ2-1; TRBD2 agrees at 9 bases. The sample consisted of PBMCs or T cells enriched from blood (not recorded which). The TCR sequence derives from a woman between 25 and 40 years old who had recovered from COVID-19. CDR3 loop: CASSPRGAGGREEQFF. The DNA for the CDR3 is TGTGCCAGTAGTCCCCGGGGGGCGGGAGGGCGTGAGGAGCAGTTCTTC.